This T cell receptor (beta chain) was recovered during a study of blood T cells in healthy people across ages. Using a J-beta primer mix together with a sample-barcoded 5' primer, a second PCR was run for roughly 7 to 11 cycles. TCRdb analysed the 5' RACE reads with MiXCR anew, one entry per CDR3 protein. The sample lists some 760,000 distinct CDR3 sequences; 20% to 30% were seen once. This clonotype was found a few times. The germline V gene encodes CDR1 DFQATT and CDR2 SNEGSKA (reference sequence). The V end lost 1 base, the J end lost 8 bases, and 17 bases lay between the germline ends. The CDR3 contains 15 residues. This sample also belongs to another study, concerning T cells of mothers and their children.

The gene calls are TRBV20-1 and TRBJ2-2; D is perhaps TRBD1 or TRBD2 (5 bases each). The origin of this receptor is a boy younger than 18 in good health. Sequenced input: blood. As DNA, the CDR3 is TGCAGTGCTAGAGGGGGACCCTCAATGGGGGGGGAGCTGTTTTTT. Translating gives CSARGGPSMGGELFF.